One sample yielded the 12 T cell receptor beta chains listed below, sequenced in a study of blood T cell repertoires in COVID-19. The method was immunoSEQ multiplex PCR; TCRdb's version includes in-frame clones alone and lacks a portion of them. The sample contains around 190,000 clones, roughly 84% of which appear only once. Source material: peripheral blood. Every receptor here comes from a human donor in a cohort sampled during active COVID-19.

This rearrangement joins TRBV19 to TRBJ1-2, with D hard to call. Deletions cut 7 bases from V and 8 bases from J, with 14 bases between. Germline loops: CDR1 LNHDA, CDR2 SQIVND (reference sequence). The CDR3 is 12 residues long. The CDR3 DNA follows: TGTGCCAGTACCAGCGGCCGGAGGGGCTACACCTTC. Its translation is CASTSGRRGYTF.

The CDR3 region has the DNA TGTGCCAGCAGTATAGAGAACACCGGGGAGCTGTTTTTT. Its translation is CASSIENTGELFF. The chain couples TRBV6-5 to TRBJ2-2; D not certain. CDR1 MNHEY and CDR2 SVGAGI come from the germline V gene. The CDR3 has 13 residues. V lost 5 bases and J lost 1, with 5 bases in between.

This clone was recorded only once. V gene TRBV7-8 combines with J gene TRBJ2-1; no reliable D call. The CDR3 covers 12 residues. The V gene lost 5 bases and the J gene lost 4 bases, with 6 bases spanning the gap. CDR1 is SGHVS, CDR2 FQNEAQ, per germline. The CDR3 DNA follows: TGTGCCAGCAGCCCTACGTACAATGAGCAGTTCTTC. This gives the protein CASSPTYNEQFF. The full variable domain, its missing parts supplied by reference TRBV7-8 and TRBJ2-1, is GAGVSQSPRYKVAKRGQDVALRCDPISGHVSLFWYQQALGQGPEFLTYFQNEAQLDKSGLPSDRFFAERPEGSVSTLKIQRTQQEDSAVYLCASSPTYNEQFFGPGTRLTVL.

V and J are TRBV27 and TRBJ1-6; 7 nucleotides line up with TRBD1. Germline V gives CDR1 MNHEY, CDR2 SMNVEV (reference sequence). Trimming cost V 8 bases and J 7 bases; bases outside gene matches: 8. CDR3 size: 14 residues. CDR3 in amino acids: CASRPTGINSPLHF. CDR3 coding DNA: TGTGCCAGCCGCCCGACAGGGATCAATTCACCCCTCCACTTT.

The genes are TRBV5-1 and TRBJ2-3; 9 nucleotides line up with TRBD1. This CDR3 has 15 amino acids. J was trimmed by 1 base and V by 4 bases; bases with no gene match: 4. Germline CDR1 SGHRS, CDR2 YFSETQ. The CDR3 is CASSRGQGGTDTQYF. DNA of the CDR3: TGCGCCAGCAGCCGGGGACAGGGTGGCACAGATACGCAGTATTTT.

This chain joins TRBV6-5 and TRBJ1-2, with a tentative D call TRBD1 (6 bases). From germline, CDR1 is MNHEY and CDR2 SVGAGI. CDR3 length: 14 amino acids. With 0 bases removed from V and 3 bases from J, the gap between germline ends came to 8 bases. In nucleotides, the CDR3 is TGTGCCAGCAGTTACTCCAGGGGCCACTATGGCTACACCTTC. It codes for CASSYSRGHYGYTF.

The chain carries TRBV19 and TRBJ2-3; weak D call: TRBD1 (6 bases). The germline V gene encodes CDR1 LNHDA and CDR2 SQIVND (reference sequence). The CDR3 is made up of 15 amino acids. V was shortened by 3 bases and J by 1 base, with 11 bases between the two germline ends. This CDR3 reads CASSIGGAGTDTQYF. For the CDR3, the DNA is TGTGCCAGTAGTATTGGGGGCGCGGGCACAGATACGCAGTATTTT.

The rearrangement joins TRBV14 to TRBJ2-7; 7 bases map to TRBD1. V lost 3 bases and J lost 5; bases outside the gene matches: 4. Germline CDR1 is SGHDN and CDR2 is FVKESK. The CDR3 sequence is 13 residues long. CDR3 region: CASSQIGTDEQYF. DNA of the CDR3: TGTGCCAGCAGCCAGATCGGGACAGACGAGCAGTACTTC.

V usage is TRBV5-1 and J usage is TRBJ2-1, with 8 bases that match TRBD1. The CDR3 totals 15 residues. Germline lookup yields CDR1 SGHRS and CDR2 YFSETQ. Unmatched junction bases numbered 13, after V lost 10 bases and J lost 4 bases. The CDR3 sequence: CASYARDRSYNEQFF. CDR3 coding DNA: TGCGCCTCTTACGCCCGGGACAGGAGTTACAATGAGCAGTTCTTC.

The chain is built from TRBV6-5 and TRBJ1-2, with 8 bases lining up with TRBD1. CDR3 size: 12 residues. Germline assignment: CDR1 MNHEY and CDR2 SVGAGI. The ends lost 6 bases at V and 6 bases at J; junction bases unmatched: 3. The CDR3 here is CASSPTGDGYTF. The CDR3 coding sequence is TGTGCCAGCAGCCCGACAGGGGATGGCTACACCTTC.

The chain employs TRBV6-5 and TRBJ2-7; D perhaps matches TRBD1 (6 bases). Germline CDR1 is MNHEY and CDR2 is SVGAGI. The CDR3 is 14 residues long. V was shortened by 5 bases and J by 3 bases, with 14 bases between the two germline ends. CDR3 amino acids: CASSRDTGIYEQYF. The DNA of the CDR3 is TGTGCCAGCAGTAGGGACACTGGAATCTACGAGCAGTACTTC.

The V gene is TRBV27, the J gene TRBJ1-4; 8 bases match TRBD1. Germline values: CDR1 MNHEY, CDR2 SMNVEV (reference sequence). CDR3 length: 13 amino acids. Trimming took 5 bases from V and 8 from J; bases not matched to a gene: 4. For the CDR3, the DNA is TGTGCCAGCAGTAGGACAGGGAACGAAAAACTGTTTTTT. Protein sequence: CASSRTGNEKLFF.